This TCR beta chain was found in a study of blood T cell repertoires in COVID-19. Study context: Whether acute or convalescent, the COVID-19 samples came from the United States, Italy and Spain.

Sequencing was performed with immunoSEQ multiplex PCR; in TCRdb, only in-frame clones are kept and a portion is missing. The sample holds under 300,000 clones, about 89% seen once. This clone was picked up a small number of times. Germline V gene data show CDR1 as SGHTA and CDR2 as FQGTGA. Trimming cost V 1 base and J 0 bases, with 11 bases left between them. The CDR3 consists of 16 residues. What was sequenced was peripheral blood. The receptor was derived from a man aged 45-65 years with acute or convalescent COVID-19. The chain carries TRBV7-3 and TRBJ2-3; D remains ambiguous. CDR3 sequence reads: CASSLIGGSSTDTQYF. In nucleotides, the CDR3 is TGTGCCAGCAGCTTAATCGGCGGCTCTAGCACAGATACGCAGTATTTT.